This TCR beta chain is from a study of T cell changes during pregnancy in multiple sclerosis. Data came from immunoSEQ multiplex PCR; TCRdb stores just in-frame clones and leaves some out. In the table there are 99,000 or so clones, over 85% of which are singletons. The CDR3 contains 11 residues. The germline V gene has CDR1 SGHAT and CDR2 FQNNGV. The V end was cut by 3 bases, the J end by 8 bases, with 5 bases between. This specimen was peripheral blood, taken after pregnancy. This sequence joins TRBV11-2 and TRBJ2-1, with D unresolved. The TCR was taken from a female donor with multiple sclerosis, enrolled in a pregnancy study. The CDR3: CASSFTDEQFF. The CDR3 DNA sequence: TGTGCCAGCAGCTTTACTGATGAGCAGTTCTTC.